The 20 T cell receptor beta chains below were found in one sample sequenced in a study of blood T cell repertoires in COVID-19. TCRdb keeps only in-frame clones here, not all; method: immunoSEQ multiplex PCR. Altogether 300,000 to 400,000 clones are present, 88% being singletons, with the ten largest covering roughly 1.2%. Material: PBMCs or T cells enriched from blood (not recorded which). Receptor source: a woman under 30 who had recovered from COVID-19.

The chain is built from TRBV7-9 and TRBJ2-5; the match to TRBD2 covers 7 bases. The CDR3 runs 17 residues. V was clipped by 0 bases and J by 5 bases; unmatched bases: 12. Germline CDR1 and CDR2: SEHNR and FQNEAQ (reference sequence). CDR3 coding DNA: TGTGCCAGCAGCTTAGCGGTGAGACTAGCCCGGGGGGAGACCCAGTACTTC. Residues: CASSLAVRLARGETQYF.

The chain joins TRBV6-6 to TRBJ2-3, with D tentatively TRBD1 (7 bases). Looked up from germline, CDR1 is MNHNY and CDR2 is SVGAGI (reference sequence). The CDR3 totals 17 residues. V lost 5 bases, J lost 6 bases, and 24 bases lay in between. CDR3 coding DNA: TGTGCCAGCAGTCTACGTGCTCAGGGGGGCCGTTCTGATACGCAGTATTTT. The encoded protein is CASSLRAQGGRSDTQYF.

This sequence joins TRBV5-4 and TRBJ2-3, with 7 bases aligning to TRBD2. From germline, CDR1 is SGHNT and CDR2 YYREEE (reference sequence). This CDR3 has 16 amino acids. Germline trimming cut 0 bases from V and 1 base from J; bases unmatched to any gene: 5. The CDR3 sequence is CASSLAVGGGTDTQYF. The CDR3, as DNA: TGTGCCAGCAGCTTGGCCGTGGGGGGGGGCACAGATACGCAGTATTTT.

J is TRBJ2-7 and V is TRBV28; no definite D call. Trimming removed 4 bases from V and 2 bases from J, with 15 bases in between. Per germline, CDR1 MDHEN and CDR2 SYDVKM. CDR3 length: 15 residues. As DNA, the CDR3 is TGTGCCAGCAGTTCACCCGGGTTTGGTCCCTACGAGCAGTACTTC. It is translated as CASSSPGFGPYEQYF.

This chain's CDR3 is CASSVDRLSTDTQYF. In nucleotides, the CDR3 is TGTGCCAGTAGTGTGGACAGGCTTAGCACAGATACGCAGTATTTT. V is TRBV19 and J is TRBJ2-3; 7 bases map to TRBD1. Germline V gene data show CDR1 as LNHDA and CDR2 as SQIVND (reference sequence). The CDR3 extends over 15 amino acids. V was pared by 5 bases and J by 0 bases, with 5 bases of the junction left unmatched. Supplemented by reference TRBV19 and TRBJ2-3, the full variable domain reads DGGITQSPKYLFRKEGQNVTLSCEQNLNHDAMYWYRQDPGQGLRLIYYSQIVNDFQKGDIAEGYSVSREKKESFPLTVTSAQKNPTAFYLCASSVDRLSTDTQYFGPGTRLTVL.

This clone appeared a single time. The chain is built from TRBV19 and TRBJ2-4; 8 bases agree with TRBD2. The junction had 10 bases not matched to a gene; V was cut back by 6 bases and J by 9 bases. This CDR3 spans 14 amino acids. Looked up from germline, CDR1 is LNHDA and CDR2 is SQIVND (reference sequence). The DNA of the CDR3 is TGTGCCAGTAGCACCCTGACTAGCGTGGGCATTCAGTACTTC. It is translated as CASSTLTSVGIQYF. The whole variable domain, filled in from reference TRBV19 and TRBJ2-4, reads DGGITQSPKYLFRKEGQNVTLSCEQNLNHDAMYWYRQDPGQGLRLIYYSQIVNDFQKGDIAEGYSVSREKKESFPLTVTSAQKNPTAFYLCASSTLTSVGIQYFGAGTRLSVL.

The rearrangement uses TRBV6-5 and TRBJ2-2; 7 bases fit TRBD1. The CDR3 length is 13 residues. V dropped 8 bases and J dropped 3; count of bases not matched to a gene: 3. The germline V gene has CDR1 MNHEY and CDR2 SVGAGI. The CDR3: CASRDSYTGELFF. The CDR3 coding sequence is TGTGCCAGCCGGGACAGCTACACCGGGGAGCTGTTTTTT.

This clone was observed a single time. The chain carries TRBV5-4 and TRBJ2-7; TRBD1 agrees at 8 bases. The CDR3 runs to 13 residues. V was pared by 6 bases and J by 2 bases, with 4 bases of the junction left unmatched. Germline CDR1 reads SGHNT; CDR2 reads YYREEE (reference sequence). The CDR3 bases are TGTGCCAGCAAGGACAGGGAGGCCTACGAGCAGTACTTC. Encoded protein: CASKDREAYEQYF.

The chain couples TRBV11-2 to TRBJ2-5; the D gene is possibly TRBD1 (5 bases). The CDR3 runs 13 residues. The V gene lost 0 bases and the J gene lost 4 bases, with 6 bases spanning the gap. Germline CDR1 is SGHAT and CDR2 is FQNNGV. The CDR3 loop is CASSLEGAETQYF. CDR3 bases: TGTGCCAGCAGCTTAGAAGGGGCAGAGACCCAGTACTTC.

V is TRBV23-1 and J is TRBJ1-4; TRBD1 is a possible D gene (6 bases). TRBV23-1 is filed as an ORF, its function uncertain. CDR3 length: 15 residues. V shed 3 bases and J shed 8 bases, with 16 bases lying between them. For the CDR3, the DNA is TGCGCCAGCAGTCACCCACAGGGACCTTGCGAAAAACTGTTTTTT. Residues: CASSHPQGPCEKLFF.

The J gene is TRBJ1-5, the V gene TRBV4-1, with 7 bases lining up with TRBD1. Germline CDR1 and CDR2: MGHRA and YSYEKL. V gave up 1 base and J gave up 6 bases; unmatched junction bases: 6. The CDR3 totals 15 residues. The CDR3 loop is CASSQGQGSAQPQHF. Written as DNA, the CDR3 is TGCGCCAGCAGCCAAGGACAGGGCAGTGCTCAGCCCCAGCATTTT.

The rearrangement uses TRBV2 and TRBJ1-2; 7 bases are shared with TRBD1. V was clipped by 5 bases and J by 3 bases; unmatched bases: 6. The V gene's germline CDR1 is SNHLY and CDR2 FYNNEI. This CDR3 has 14 amino acids. CDR3 coding DNA: TGTGCCAGCAGTACCGGGACAGACTACTATGGCTACACCTTC. Its translation: CASSTGTDYYGYTF. The full variable domain, its missing parts supplied by reference TRBV2 and TRBJ1-2, is EPEVTQTPSHQVTQMGQEVILRCVPISNHLYFYWYRQILGQKVEFLVSFYNNEISEKSEIFDDQFSVERPDGSNFTLKIRSTKLEDSAMYFCASSTGTDYYGYTFGSGTRLTVV.

The chain joins TRBV28 to TRBJ2-3; D unresolved. Trimming took 10 bases from V and 0 from J, leaving 20 bases between them. CDR1 and CDR2 from the germline V gene are MDHEN and SYDVKM. This CDR3 spans 16 amino acids. DNA of the CDR3: TGTGCCACCACCGTAGGAGCGAAGGTTAGCACAGATACGCAGTATTTT. This sequence encodes CATTVGAKVSTDTQYF.

This chain connects TRBV19 to TRBJ1-6, with 7 bases aligning to TRBD1. V shed 4 bases, J shed 9 bases, and the junction held 9 bases outside the gene matches. CDR3 length equals 15 residues. Looked up from germline, CDR1 is LNHDA and CDR2 is SQIVND (reference sequence). As DNA, the CDR3 is TGTGCCAGTAGTACTGATGACAGGGCAAGTTCACCCCTCCACTTT. It translates to CASSTDDRASSPLHF.

The V gene is TRBV7-2, the J gene TRBJ1-2; no clear D gene. This CDR3 is 16 amino acids long. The V gene lost 3 bases and the J gene lost 4 bases, with 18 bases spanning the gap. The germline CDR1 and CDR2 sequences are SGHTA and FQGNSA. CDR3 nucleotide sequence: TGTGCCAGCAGCTTCTACGGGGTCGGAGTAGGCTATGGCTACACCTTC. Residues: CASSFYGVGVGYGYTF.

The gene calls are TRBV27 and TRBJ1-1; D may be TRBD1 (6 bases). Germline values: CDR1 MNHEY, CDR2 SMNVEV (reference sequence). The length of the CDR3 is 15 residues. Trimming left V 6 bases short and J 4 bases short, with 18 bases between. In DNA form, the CDR3 reads TGTGCCAGCAGCCCCTTCCTACAGGGTCCCACTGAAGCTTTCTTT. Amino acid sequence: CASSPFLQGPTEAFF.

The chain employs TRBV9 and TRBJ1-4; 7 nucleotides align to TRBD1. Per the germline V gene, CDR1 is SGDLS and CDR2 is YYNGEE. The CDR3 is 15 residues long. J lost 7 bases, V lost 3 bases, and 9 bases had no gene match. This CDR3 reads CASSGTGEWAEKLFF. CDR3 sequence (DNA): TGTGCCAGCAGCGGGACAGGTGAATGGGCTGAAAAACTGTTTTTT.

The chain is built from TRBV30 and TRBJ2-4, with 8 bases identical to TRBD2. The CDR3 spans 15 residues. Germline V gene data show CDR1 as GTSNPN and CDR2 as SVGIG (reference sequence). Unmatched junction bases numbered 8, after V lost 4 bases and J lost 3 bases. The CDR3 reads CAWTGGFPLKNIQYF. Here the CDR3 DNA reads TGTGCCTGGACGGGAGGGTTTCCCCTCAAAAACATTCAGTACTTC.

The CDR3: CASSPGQGLHEQYF. Here the CDR3 DNA reads TGTGCCAGCTCCCCGGGACAGGGTTTACACGAGCAGTACTTC. V is TRBV18 and J is TRBJ2-7; 9 positions match TRBD1. The CDR3 consists of 14 residues. The junction had 8 bases not matched to a gene; V was cut back by 6 bases and J by 5 bases. Germline V gene lookup returns CDR1 KGHSH and CDR2 LQKENI. The variable domain in full, with the rest retrieved from reference TRBV18 and TRBJ2-7, is NAGVMQNPRHLVRRRGQEARLRCSPMKGHSHVYWYRQLPEEGLKFMVYLQKENIIDESGMPKERFSAEFPKEGPSILRIQQVVRGDSAAYFCASSPGQGLHEQYFGPGTRLTVT.

J is TRBJ1-5 and V is TRBV24-1, with D unresolved. This CDR3 is 14 amino acids long. The germline V gene encodes CDR1 KGHDR and CDR2 SFDVKD. V was trimmed by 6 bases and J by 2 bases, leaving 10 bases between them. CDR3: CATSSGVGNQPQHF. The CDR3, as DNA: TGTGCCACCAGTAGCGGTGTCGGCAATCAGCCCCAGCATTTT.